This T cell receptor beta chain came from a study of CD8 T cells in ankylosing spondylitis. The germline V gene has CDR1 SGHDN and CDR2 FVKESK. V lost 0 bases, J lost 10 bases, and 7 bases stayed unmatched. CDR3 length: 16 amino acids. Concerning this clonotype: Its specificity is unknown.

Study-level points and caveats: A TCR beta motif of eight highly homologous variants appeared characteristic of ankylosing spondylitis blood.

Each CDR3 protein gets one entry after TCRdb re-called the 5' RACE reads with MiXCR. The table shows under 550,000 distinct CDR3 sequences, with around 26% occurring only once. The chain couples TRBV14 to TRBJ2-1; TRBD2 matches at 12 bases. This TCR derives from a male donor with ankylosing spondylitis. Sample: blood, either unsorted or a sorted T cell fraction (not recorded which). The CDR3 region is CASSQDRTSGIREQFF. The CDR3 nucleotides are TGTGCCAGCAGCCAAGACCGGACTAGCGGGATCAGGGAGCAGTTCTTC.